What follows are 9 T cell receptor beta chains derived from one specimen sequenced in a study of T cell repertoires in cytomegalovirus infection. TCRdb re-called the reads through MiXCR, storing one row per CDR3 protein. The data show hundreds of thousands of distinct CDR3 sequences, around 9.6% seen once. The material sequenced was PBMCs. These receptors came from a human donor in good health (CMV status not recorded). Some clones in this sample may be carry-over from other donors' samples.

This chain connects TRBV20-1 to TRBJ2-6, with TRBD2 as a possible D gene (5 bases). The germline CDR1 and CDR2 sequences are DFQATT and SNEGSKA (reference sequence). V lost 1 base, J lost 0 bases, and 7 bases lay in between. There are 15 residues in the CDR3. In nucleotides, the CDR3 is TGCAGTGCTAGAGGCCGGGGCTCTGGGGCCAACGTCCTGACTTTC. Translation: CSARGRGSGANVLTF.

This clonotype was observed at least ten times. CDR3 coding DNA: TGTGCCAGCAGCTTGAAGGCAACAGGCTCTGGGGCCAACGTCCTGACTTTC. Protein sequence: CASSLKATGSGANVLTF. The chain joins TRBV5-4 to TRBJ2-6; weak D call: TRBD1 (5 bases). The length of the CDR3 is 17 residues. Looked up from germline, CDR1 is SGHNT and CDR2 is YYREEE (reference sequence). V shed 1 base and J shed 0 bases, with 11 bases lying between them.

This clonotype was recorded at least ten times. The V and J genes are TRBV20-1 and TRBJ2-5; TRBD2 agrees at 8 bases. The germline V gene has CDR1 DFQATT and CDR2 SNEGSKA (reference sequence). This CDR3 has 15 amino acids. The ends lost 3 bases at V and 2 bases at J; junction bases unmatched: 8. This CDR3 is CSARWLAGLQETQYF. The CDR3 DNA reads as TGCAGTGCTAGGTGGCTAGCGGGCTTACAAGAGACCCAGTACTTC.

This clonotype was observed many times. CDR3 in amino acids: CASSLGNRAYEQYV. In DNA form, the CDR3 reads TGTGCCAGCAGCTTAGGAAATAGGGCCTACGAGCAGTACGTC. The J gene is TRBJ2-7, the V gene TRBV13; unclear D gene. CDR3 length equals 14 residues. V was trimmed by 0 bases and J by 2 bases, leaving 8 bases between them. CDR1 is PRHDT and CDR2 is FYEKMQ in the germline V gene (reference sequence).

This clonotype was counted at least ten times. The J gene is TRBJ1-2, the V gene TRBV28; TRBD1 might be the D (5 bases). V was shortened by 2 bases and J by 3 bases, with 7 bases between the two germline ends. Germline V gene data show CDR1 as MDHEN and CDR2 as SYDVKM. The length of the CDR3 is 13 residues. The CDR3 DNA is TGTGCCAGCAGTTTAGGGGGTCACTATGGCTACACCTTC. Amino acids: CASSLGGHYGYTF.

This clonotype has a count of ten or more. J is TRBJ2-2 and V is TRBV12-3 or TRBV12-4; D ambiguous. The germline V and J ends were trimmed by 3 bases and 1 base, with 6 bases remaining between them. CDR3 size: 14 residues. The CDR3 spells CASSFWVNTGELFF. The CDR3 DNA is TGTGCCAGCAGTTTTTGGGTGAACACCGGGGAGCTGTTTTTT.

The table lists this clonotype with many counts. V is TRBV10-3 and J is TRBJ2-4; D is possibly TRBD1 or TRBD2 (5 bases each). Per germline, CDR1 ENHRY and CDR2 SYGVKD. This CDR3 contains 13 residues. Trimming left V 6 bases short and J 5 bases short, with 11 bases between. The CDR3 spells CAISPGLENIQYF. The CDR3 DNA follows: TGTGCCATCAGCCCGGGGCTTGAAAACATTCAGTACTTC.

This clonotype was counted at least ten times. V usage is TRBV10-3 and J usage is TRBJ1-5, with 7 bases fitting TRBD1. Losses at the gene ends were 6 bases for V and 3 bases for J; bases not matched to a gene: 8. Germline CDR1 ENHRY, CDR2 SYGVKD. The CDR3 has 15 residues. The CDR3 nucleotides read TGTGCCATCAGAAGGGACAGCGAACCCAATCAGCCCCAGCATTTT. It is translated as CAIRRDSEPNQPQHF.

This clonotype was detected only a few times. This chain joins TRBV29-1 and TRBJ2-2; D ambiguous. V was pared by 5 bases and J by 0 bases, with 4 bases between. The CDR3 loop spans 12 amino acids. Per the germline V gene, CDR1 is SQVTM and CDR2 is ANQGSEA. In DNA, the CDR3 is TGCAGCGTTAAAACGAACACCGGGGAGCTGTTTTTT. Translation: CSVKTNTGELFF.